This TCR beta chain derives from a study of blood T cell repertoires in COVID-19. About the research overall: Sites across the United States, Italy and Spain contributed samples from acute and convalescent COVID-19. T cells, B-cell-depleted T cells, or PBMCs provided the cDNA or gDNA that served as material.

The method was immunoSEQ multiplex PCR; TCRdb's version includes in-frame clones alone and lacks a portion of them. The sample yields around 260,000 clones, approximately 86% seen once. The sequenced sample consisted of peripheral blood. The TCR comes from a man younger than 30 with active or convalescent COVID-19.

CDR3: CASSLPFKPGHEQYF. The CDR3 DNA reads TGTGCCAGCAGTTTACCCTTTAAGCCAGGGCACGAGCAGTACTTC. The J gene is TRBJ2-7, the V gene TRBV28, with D possibly TRBD1 on 5 matching bases. Germline CDR1 is MDHEN and CDR2 is SYDVKM. V gave up 2 bases and J gave up 5 bases, with 16 bases separating them. CDR3 length: 15 residues.